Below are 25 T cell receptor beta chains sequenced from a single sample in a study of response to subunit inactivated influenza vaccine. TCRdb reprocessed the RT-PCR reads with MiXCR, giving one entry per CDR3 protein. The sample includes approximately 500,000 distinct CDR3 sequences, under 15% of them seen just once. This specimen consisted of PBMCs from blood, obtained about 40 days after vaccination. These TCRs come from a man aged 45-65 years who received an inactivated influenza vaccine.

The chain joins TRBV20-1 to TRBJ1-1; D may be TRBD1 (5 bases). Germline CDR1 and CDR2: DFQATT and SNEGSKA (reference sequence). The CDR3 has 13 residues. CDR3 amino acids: CSLRDGQNTEAFF. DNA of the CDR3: TGCAGCCTCCGGGACGGGCAGAACACTGAAGCTTTCTTT.

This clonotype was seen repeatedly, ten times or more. This CDR3 reads CASSLRGTGPYNEQFF. CDR3 in DNA: TGCGCCAGCAGCCTGCGAGGGACAGGGCCCTACAATGAGCAGTTCTTC. The J gene is TRBJ2-1, the V gene TRBV5-1, with TRBD1 matching over 9 bases. CDR3 length: 16 amino acids. Trimming removed 4 bases from V and 2 bases from J; junction bases left unmatched: 7. From germline, CDR1 is SGHRS and CDR2 YFSETQ.

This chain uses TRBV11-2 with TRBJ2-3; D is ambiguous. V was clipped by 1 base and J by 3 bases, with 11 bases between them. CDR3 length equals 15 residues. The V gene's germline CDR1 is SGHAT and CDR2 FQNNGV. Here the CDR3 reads CASSLVYGDTDTQYF. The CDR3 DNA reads TGTGCCAGCAGCTTAGTGTATGGGGATACAGATACGCAGTATTTT.

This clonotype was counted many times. The CDR3 protein is CASSLGGISYGYTF. The CDR3 bases are TGTGCCAGCAGTTTGGGTGGGATTAGCTATGGCTACACCTTC. This sequence joins TRBV12-3 or TRBV12-4 and TRBJ1-2; unclear D gene. The CDR3 consists of 14 residues. V was pared by 3 bases and J by 4 bases, with 12 bases between.

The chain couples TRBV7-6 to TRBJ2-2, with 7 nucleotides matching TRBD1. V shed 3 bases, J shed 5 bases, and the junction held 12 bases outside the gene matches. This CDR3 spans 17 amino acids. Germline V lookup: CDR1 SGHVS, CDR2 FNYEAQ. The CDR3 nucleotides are TGTGCCAGCAGCTTCTTACCGGACAGGAAGGGAACCGGGGAGCTGTTTTTT. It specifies CASSFLPDRKGTGELFF.

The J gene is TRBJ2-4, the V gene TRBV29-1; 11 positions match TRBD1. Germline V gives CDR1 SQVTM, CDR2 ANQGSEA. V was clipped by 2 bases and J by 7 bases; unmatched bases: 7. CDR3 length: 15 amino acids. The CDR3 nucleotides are TGCAGCGTTGAAACCGGGACAGGGGGTTGGAACATTCAGTACTTC. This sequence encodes CSVETGTGGWNIQYF.

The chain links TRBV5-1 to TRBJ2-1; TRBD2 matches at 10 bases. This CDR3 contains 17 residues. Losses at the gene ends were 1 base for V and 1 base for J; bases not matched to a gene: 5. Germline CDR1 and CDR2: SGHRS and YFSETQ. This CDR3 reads CASSLTLAGESYNEQFF. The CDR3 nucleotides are TGCGCCAGCAGCTTGACTCTAGCGGGAGAATCCTACAATGAGCAGTTCTTC.

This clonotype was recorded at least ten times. CDR3 loop: CASSFGRGETQYF. Written as DNA, the CDR3 is TGTGCCAGCAGTTTCGGCAGGGGAGAGACCCAGTACTTC. The J gene is TRBJ2-5, the V gene TRBV12-3 or TRBV12-4; tentative D call: TRBD1 (6 bases). The CDR3 length is 13 residues. The V end was cut by 3 bases, the J end by 4 bases, with 9 bases between.

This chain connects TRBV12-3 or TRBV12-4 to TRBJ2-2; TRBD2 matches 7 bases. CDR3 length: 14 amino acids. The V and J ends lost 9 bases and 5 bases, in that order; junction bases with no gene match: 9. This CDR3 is CASEGQGGTGELFF. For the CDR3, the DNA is TGTGCCAGTGAAGGGCAGGGAGGGACCGGGGAGCTGTTTTTT.

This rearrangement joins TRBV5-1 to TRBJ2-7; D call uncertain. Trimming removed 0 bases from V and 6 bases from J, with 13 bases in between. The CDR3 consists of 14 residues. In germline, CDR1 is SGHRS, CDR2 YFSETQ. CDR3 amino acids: CASSLELVGGEQYF. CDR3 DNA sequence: TGCGCCAGCAGCTTGGAATTAGTGGGTGGCGAGCAGTACTTC.

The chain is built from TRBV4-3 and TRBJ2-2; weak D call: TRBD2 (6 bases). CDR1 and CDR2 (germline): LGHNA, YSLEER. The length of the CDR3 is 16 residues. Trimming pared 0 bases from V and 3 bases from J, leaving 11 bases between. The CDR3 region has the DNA TGCGCCAGCAGCCAAGATCCAGTAGCGGACACCGGGGAGCTGTTTTTT. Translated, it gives CASSQDPVADTGELFF.

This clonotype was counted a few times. The CDR3 loop is CASRGGPGQWGGNYEQYF. Here the CDR3 DNA reads TGTGCCAGCAGAGGGGGTCCGGGACAGTGGGGTGGGAACTACGAGCAGTACTTC. The chain carries TRBV7-3 and TRBJ2-7; TRBD1 aligns across 7 bases. Germline-derived CDR1 and CDR2 are SGHTA and FQGTGA. J lost 3 bases, V lost 6 bases, and 20 bases had no gene match. The CDR3 covers 18 residues.

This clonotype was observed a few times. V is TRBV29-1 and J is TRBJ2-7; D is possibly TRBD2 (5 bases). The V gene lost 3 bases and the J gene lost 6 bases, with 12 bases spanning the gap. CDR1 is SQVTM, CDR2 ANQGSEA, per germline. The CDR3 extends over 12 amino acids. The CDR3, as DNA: TGCAGCGTTGAGGGTCCGGGGTCCGAGCAGTACTTC. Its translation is CSVEGPGSEQYF.

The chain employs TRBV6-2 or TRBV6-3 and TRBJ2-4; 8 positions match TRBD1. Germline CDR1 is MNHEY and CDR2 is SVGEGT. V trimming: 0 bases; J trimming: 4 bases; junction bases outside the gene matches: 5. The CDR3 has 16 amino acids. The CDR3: CASSYSPRTGKNIQYF. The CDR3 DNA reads TGTGCCAGCAGTTACTCCCCCCGGACAGGGAAAAACATTCAGTACTTC.

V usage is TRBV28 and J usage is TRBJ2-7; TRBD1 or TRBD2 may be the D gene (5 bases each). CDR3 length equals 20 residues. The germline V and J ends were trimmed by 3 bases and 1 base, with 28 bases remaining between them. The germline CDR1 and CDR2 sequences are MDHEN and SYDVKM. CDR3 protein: CASSFSEMVRSGLRSYEQYF. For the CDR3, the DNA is TGTGCCAGCAGTTTCTCTGAGATGGTAAGGTCGGGGCTTCGATCCTACGAGCAGTACTTC. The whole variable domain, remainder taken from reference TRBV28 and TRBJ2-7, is DVKVTQSSRYLVKRTGEKVFLECVQDMDHENMFWYRQDPGLGLRLIYFSYDVKMKEKGDIPEGYSVSREKKERFSLILESASTNQTSMYLCASSFSEMVRSGLRSYEQYFGPGTRLTVT.

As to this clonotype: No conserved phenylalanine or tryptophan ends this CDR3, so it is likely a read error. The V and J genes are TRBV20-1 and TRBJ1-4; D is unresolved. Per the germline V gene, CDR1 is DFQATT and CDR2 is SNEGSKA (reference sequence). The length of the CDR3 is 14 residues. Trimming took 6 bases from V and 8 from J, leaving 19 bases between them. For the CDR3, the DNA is TGCAGTGCGGACCCACGAGGGCCGCTGGAAAAACTGTTTATT. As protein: CSADPRGPLEKLFI.

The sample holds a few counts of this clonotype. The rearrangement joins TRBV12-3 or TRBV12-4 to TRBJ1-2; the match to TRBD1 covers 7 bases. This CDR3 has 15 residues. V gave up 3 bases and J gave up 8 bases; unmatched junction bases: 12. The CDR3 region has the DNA TGTGCCAGCAGTTTTTCCCATGGACAGGCGGAGGGCTACACCTTC. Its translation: CASSFSHGQAEGYTF.

CDR3 sequence reads: CASSSLFSSGENIQYF. Written as DNA, the CDR3 is TGTGCCAGCAGTTCCCTTTTTTCGAGCGGGGAAAACATTCAGTACTTC. The chain employs TRBV6-5 and TRBJ2-4, with 7 bases matching TRBD2. CDR1 is MNHEY, CDR2 SVGAGI, per germline. The J segment lost 5 bases and the V segment lost 4 bases, leaving 11 bases of the junction unmatched. CDR3 length equals 16 residues.

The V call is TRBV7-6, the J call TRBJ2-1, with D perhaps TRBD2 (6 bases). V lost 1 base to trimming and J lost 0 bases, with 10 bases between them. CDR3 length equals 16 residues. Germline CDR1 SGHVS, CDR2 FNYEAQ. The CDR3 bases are TGTGCCAGCAGCTTAGATCGCGGGATCTCCTACAATGAGCAGTTCTTC. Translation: CASSLDRGISYNEQFF.

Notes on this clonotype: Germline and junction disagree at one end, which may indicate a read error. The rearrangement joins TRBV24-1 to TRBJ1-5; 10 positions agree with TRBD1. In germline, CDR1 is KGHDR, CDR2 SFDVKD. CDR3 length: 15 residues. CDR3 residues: CATSGATGGKQPQHF. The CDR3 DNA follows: TGTGCCACCAGTGGCGCGACAGGGGGCAAACAGCCCCAGCATTTT.

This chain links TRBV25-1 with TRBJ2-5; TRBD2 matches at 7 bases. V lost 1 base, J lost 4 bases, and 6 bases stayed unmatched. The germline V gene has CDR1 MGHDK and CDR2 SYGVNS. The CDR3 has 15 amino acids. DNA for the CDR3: TGTGCCAGCAGTGAATTCGGGGGGAGGGGAGAGACCCAGTACTTC. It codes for CASSEFGGRGETQYF.

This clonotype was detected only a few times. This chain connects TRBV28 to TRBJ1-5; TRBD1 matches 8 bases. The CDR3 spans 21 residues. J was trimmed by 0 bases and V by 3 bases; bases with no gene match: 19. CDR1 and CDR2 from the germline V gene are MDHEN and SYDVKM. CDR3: CASSFFRYRDRGFYSNQPQHF. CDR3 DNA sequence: TGTGCCAGCAGTTTTTTTCGTTACCGAGACAGGGGTTTCTATAGCAATCAGCCCCAGCATTTT.

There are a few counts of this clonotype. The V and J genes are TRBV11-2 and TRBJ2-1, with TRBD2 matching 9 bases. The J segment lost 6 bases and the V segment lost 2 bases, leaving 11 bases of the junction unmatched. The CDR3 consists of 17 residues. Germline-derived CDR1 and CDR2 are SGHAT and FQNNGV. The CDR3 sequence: CASSLIVFLAGFNEQFF. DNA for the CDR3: TGTGCCAGCAGCTTAATAGTATTTCTAGCGGGATTCAATGAGCAGTTCTTC.

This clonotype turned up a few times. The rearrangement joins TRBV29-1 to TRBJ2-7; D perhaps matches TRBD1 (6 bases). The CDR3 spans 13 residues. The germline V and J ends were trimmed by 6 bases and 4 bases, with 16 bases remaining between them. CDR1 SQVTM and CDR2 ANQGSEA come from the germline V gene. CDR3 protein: CSVAWDTGYEQYF. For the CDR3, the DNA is TGCAGCGTGGCTTGGGACACGGGATACGAGCAGTACTTC.

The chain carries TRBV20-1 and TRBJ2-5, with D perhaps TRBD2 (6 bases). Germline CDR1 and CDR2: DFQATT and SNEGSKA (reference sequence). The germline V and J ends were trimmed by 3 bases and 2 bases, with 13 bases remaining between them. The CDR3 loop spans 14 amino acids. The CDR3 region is CSARLLATQETQYF. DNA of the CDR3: TGCAGTGCTAGGCTCCTAGCGACGCAAGAGACCCAGTACTTC.